This T cell receptor (beta chain) was profiled in a study of blood T cell repertoires in COVID-19. Study background: Samples of COVID-19 (acute and convalescent) were obtained from the United States, Italy and Spain.

Germline CDR1 SGHNT, CDR2 YYREEE (reference sequence). The length of the CDR3 is 15 residues. V lost 0 bases, J lost 3 bases, and 11 bases lay in between. Per the study methods: Amplification of reference gene primers was used by the study to estimate nucleated cell counts. The table came from immunoSEQ multiplex PCR; TCRdb's copy has only in-frame clones and leaves some out. For V, J and clone size, that table is used; D and trimming come from the DNA. The table shows hundreds of thousands of clones, with 88% occurring only once. Living in 24 US areas, the participants were between 18 and 89 years of age. Allocation to cohorts depended on clinical history reported by the participants.

The receptor comes from a woman in her fifties or sixties who had recovered from COVID-19. The gene calls are TRBV5-4 and TRBJ2-3, with D tentatively TRBD1 (6 bases). Material: PBMCs or T cells enriched from blood (not recorded which). CDR3 nucleotide sequence: TGTGCCAGCAGCTTGGTACAGGGCGGTACAGATACGCAGTATTTT. It specifies CASSLVQGGTDTQYF. Full variable domain (remainder filled in from reference TRBV5-4 and TRBJ2-3): ETGVTQSPTHLIKTRGQQVTLRCSSQSGHNTVSWYQQALGQGPQFIFQYYREEENGRGNFPPRFSGLQFPNYSSELNVNALELDDSALYLCASSLVQGGTDTQYFGPGTRLTVL.